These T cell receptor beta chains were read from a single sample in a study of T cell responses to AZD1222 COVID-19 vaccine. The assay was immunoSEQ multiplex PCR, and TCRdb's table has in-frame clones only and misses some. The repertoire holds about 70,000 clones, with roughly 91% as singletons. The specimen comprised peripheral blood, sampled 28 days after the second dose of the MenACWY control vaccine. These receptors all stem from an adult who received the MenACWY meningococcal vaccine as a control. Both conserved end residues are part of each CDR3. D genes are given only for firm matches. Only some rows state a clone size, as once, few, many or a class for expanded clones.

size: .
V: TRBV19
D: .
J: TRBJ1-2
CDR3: CASSIAGIGYTF
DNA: TGTGCCAGTAGTATTGCGGGGATTGGCTACACCTTC

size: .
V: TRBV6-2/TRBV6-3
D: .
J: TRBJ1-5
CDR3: CASSPGTGSNQPQHF
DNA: TGTGCCAGCAGTCCAGGGACGGGTAGCAATCAGCCCCAGCATTTT

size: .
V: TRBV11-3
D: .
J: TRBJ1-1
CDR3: CASSFTMNTEAFF
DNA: TGTGCCAGCAGCTTCACTATGAACACTGAAGCTTTCTTT

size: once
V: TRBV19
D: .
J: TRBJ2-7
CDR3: CASSIGLLQGGEQYF
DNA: TGTGCCAGTAGTATCGGTCTGCTACAGGGCGGCGAGCAGTACTTC

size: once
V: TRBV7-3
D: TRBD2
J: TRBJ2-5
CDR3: CASSLMAAGVETQYF
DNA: TGTGCCAGCAGCTTAATGGCAGCGGGGGTAGAGACCCAGTACTTC

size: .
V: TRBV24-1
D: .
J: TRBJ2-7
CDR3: CATSDFYEQYF
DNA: TGTGCCACCAGTGATTTCTACGAGCAGTACTTC

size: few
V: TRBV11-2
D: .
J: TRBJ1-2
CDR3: CASSFGRDLPGRRNGYTF
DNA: TGTGCCAGCAGCTTTGGGCGGGACCTTCCGGGACGACGGAATGGCTACACCTTC

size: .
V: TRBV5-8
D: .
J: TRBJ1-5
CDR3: CASSHRRGGQPQHF
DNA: TGTGCCAGCAGCCACCGCCGGGGGGGCCAGCCCCAGCATTTT

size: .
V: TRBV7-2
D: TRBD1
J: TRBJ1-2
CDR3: CASSLVSRGNYGYTF
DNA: TGTGCCAGCAGCTTAGTGAGCAGGGGGAACTATGGCTACACCTTC

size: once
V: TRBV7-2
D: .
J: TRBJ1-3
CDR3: CASSLEAGRSGNTIYF
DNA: TGTGCCAGCAGCTTAGAAGCGGGCCGCTCTGGAAACACCATATATTTT

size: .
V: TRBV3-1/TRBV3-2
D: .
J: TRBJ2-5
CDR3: CASSPLGGADETQYF
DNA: TGTGCCAGCAGCCCACTTGGGGGGGCTGATGAGACCCAGTACTTC

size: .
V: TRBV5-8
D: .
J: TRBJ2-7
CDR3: CASSLDAGLREQYF
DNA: TGTGCCAGCAGCTTGGATGCAGGGCTGAGGGAGCAGTACTTC

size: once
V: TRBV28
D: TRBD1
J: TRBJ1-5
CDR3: CASSPHGGQGYQPQHF
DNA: TGTGCCAGCAGTCCTCATGGGGGACAGGGGTATCAGCCCCAGCATTTT

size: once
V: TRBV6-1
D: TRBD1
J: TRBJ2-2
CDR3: CASSEMGTGGNTGELFF
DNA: TGTGCCAGCAGTGAAATGGGGACAGGGGGGAACACCGGGGAGCTGTTTTTT

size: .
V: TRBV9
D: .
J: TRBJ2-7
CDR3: CASSRRGGGEQYF
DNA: TGTGCCAGCAGCCGTAGGGGGGGCGGCGAGCAGTACTTC

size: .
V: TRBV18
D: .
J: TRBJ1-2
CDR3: CASSQVASRAGGYTF
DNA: TGTGCCAGCTCACAAGTTGCGTCCCGGGCAGGGGGCTACACCTTC

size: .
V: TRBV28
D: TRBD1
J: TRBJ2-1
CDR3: CASSPRTGRYNEQFF
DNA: TGTGCCAGCAGTCCAAGGACAGGCCGCTACAATGAGCAGTTCTTC